This TCR beta chain is from a study of shared clonotypes between healthy human individuals. The ends lost 4 bases at V and 6 bases at J; junction bases unmatched: 8. The CDR3 sequence is 15 residues long. The germline CDR1 and CDR2 sequences are SGHVS and FQNEAQ. CD45RO-negative CD8 cells positively selected for CCR7 made up the naive population, which excluded terminally differentiated effector memory CD45RA+ cells. Clones were read by immunoSEQ multiplex PCR, and TCRdb kept only the in-frame ones, dropping some. The table has about 2,100,000 clones, approximately 94% seen once. The chain is built from TRBV7-8 and TRBJ2-7, with 11 bases fitting TRBD1. The sample was naive CD8+ T cells from PBMCs. This clonotype was sampled from a man aged 18 to 35 in good health. Some clones in this sample may be carry-over from other donors' samples. The CDR3 region is CASSWDRGTLSEQYF. The CDR3 DNA is TGTGCCAGCAGCTGGGACAGGGGGACTCTCTCCGAGCAGTACTTC.